This TCR beta chain was identified during a study of blood T cell repertoires in COVID-19. Libraries were prepared by immunoSEQ multiplex PCR; TCRdb keeps only in-frame clonotypes and omits some of them. Here the sample spans about 75,000 clones, 75% to 90% being singletons. CDR3 length: 15 residues. The germline V gene has CDR1 GTSNPN and CDR2 SVGIG (reference sequence). V was trimmed by 5 bases and J by 0 bases, leaving 16 bases between them. The chain links TRBV30 to TRBJ1-2; the D gene is possibly TRBD1 (5 bases). The sample taken for sequencing was peripheral blood. The receptor comes from a man older than 75 with COVID-19, enrolled during active disease. CDR3 residues: CAWGRFGGANYGYTF. The CDR3 bases are TGTGCCTGGGGGCGGTTCGGGGGTGCTAACTATGGCTACACCTTC. Complete variable domain (other parts from reference TRBV30 and TRBJ1-2): SQTIHQWPATLVQPVGSPLSLECTVEGTSNPNLYWYRQAAGRGLQLLFYSVGIGQISSEVPQNLSASRPQDRQFILSSKKLLLSDSGFYLCAWGRFGGANYGYTFGSGTRLTVV.